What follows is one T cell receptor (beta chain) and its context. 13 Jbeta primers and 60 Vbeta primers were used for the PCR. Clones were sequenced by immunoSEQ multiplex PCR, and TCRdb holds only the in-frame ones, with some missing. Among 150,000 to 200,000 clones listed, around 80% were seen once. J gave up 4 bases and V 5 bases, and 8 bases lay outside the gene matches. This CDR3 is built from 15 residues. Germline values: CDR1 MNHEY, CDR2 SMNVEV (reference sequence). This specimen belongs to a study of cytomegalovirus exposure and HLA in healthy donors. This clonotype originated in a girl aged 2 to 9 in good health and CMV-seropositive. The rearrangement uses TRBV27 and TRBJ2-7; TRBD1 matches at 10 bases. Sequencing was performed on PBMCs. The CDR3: CASSPNRDRGYEQYF. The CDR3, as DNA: TGTGCCAGCAGTCCAAACCGGGACAGGGGATACGAGCAGTACTTC.